The sequence of this T cell receptor (beta chain) was determined in a study of blood T cell repertoires in COVID-19. Looking at the study overall: The United States, Italy and Spain provided the acute and convalescent COVID-19 samples.

The assay was immunoSEQ multiplex PCR, and TCRdb's table has in-frame clones only and misses some. This sample has 220,000 or so clones, with roughly 86% found just once. This clone has a single count. CDR1 is LNHDA, CDR2 SQIVND, per germline (reference sequence). This CDR3 is 15 amino acids long. The V and J ends lost 3 bases and 0 bases respectively, with 10 bases between them. The TCR comes from a woman between 50 and 59 years old with COVID-19, enrolled during active disease. The chain recombines TRBV19 with TRBJ2-3, with D possibly TRBD2 on 7 matching bases. The sample was peripheral blood. The CDR3 sequence is CASSIKGGSTDTQYF. Written as DNA, the CDR3 is TGTGCCAGTAGTATTAAGGGGGGGAGCACAGATACGCAGTATTTT.